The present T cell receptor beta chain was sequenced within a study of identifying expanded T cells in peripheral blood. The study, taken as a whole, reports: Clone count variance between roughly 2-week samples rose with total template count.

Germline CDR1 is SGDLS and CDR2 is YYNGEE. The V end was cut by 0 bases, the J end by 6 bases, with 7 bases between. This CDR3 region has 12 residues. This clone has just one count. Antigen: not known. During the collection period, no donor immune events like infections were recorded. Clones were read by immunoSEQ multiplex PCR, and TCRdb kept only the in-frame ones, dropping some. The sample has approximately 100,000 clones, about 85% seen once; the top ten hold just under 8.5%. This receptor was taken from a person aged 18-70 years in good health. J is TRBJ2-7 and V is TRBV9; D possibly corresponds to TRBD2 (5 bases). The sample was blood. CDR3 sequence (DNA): TGTGCCAGCAGCGTAGGAGGGAGCGAGCAGTACTTC. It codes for CASSVGGSEQYF.